What follows is one T cell receptor (beta chain) and its context. It was with a sample-barcoded 5' primer and a J-beta primer mix that a second PCR of about 7 to 12 cycles was run. Via MiXCR, TCRdb re-called the 5' RACE reads, giving one row per CDR3 protein. The sample shows about 640,000 distinct CDR3 sequences, around 31% of them seen only once. The data were obtained in a study of blood T cells in healthy people across ages. The germline V gene has CDR1 DFQATT and CDR2 SNEGSKA (reference sequence). The CDR3 has 14 amino acids. V shed 4 bases and J shed 2 bases, with 12 bases lying between them. This TCR came from a woman of 80 years or more in good health. The sample comprised blood. The V call is TRBV20-1, the J call TRBJ1-5, with D possibly matching TRBD1 (6 bases). The CDR3 DNA sequence: TGCAGTGCTACACCAGGGGTAGGCAATCAGCCCCAGCATTTT. The encoded protein is CSATPGVGNQPQHF.